This is a list of T cell receptor beta chains from one sample in a study of blood T cell repertoires in COVID-19. The table came from immunoSEQ multiplex PCR; TCRdb's copy has only in-frame clones and leaves some out. The sample has about 220,000 clones, approximately 82% seen once; the top ten hold about 3.9%. The sample consisted of peripheral blood. The receptors were gathered from a woman aged 80 or older with acute or convalescent COVID-19. The CDR3 runs from the conserved cysteine through the conserved F or W. D genes are given only for firm matches. Not all rows give a size; the values are once, few, many and, for expanded clones, a class.

v_gene	d_gene	j_gene	len	abundance	CDR3nt	CDR3aa
TRBV4-2	TRBD1	TRBJ2-7	14	few	TGTGCCAGCAGCCAAGGACAGGGGGCCTACGAGCAGTACTTC	CASSQGQGAYEQYF
TRBV7-8	-	TRBJ1-5	15	-	TGTGCCAGCAGTCCCCGGGAGGGCAGCAATCAGCCCCAGCATTTT	CASSPREGSNQPQHF
TRBV5-1	-	TRBJ2-1	14	once	TGCGCCAGCAGCTTGGGATCGGGGTTCAATGAGCAGTTCTTC	CASSLGSGFNEQFF
TRBV9	TRBD2	TRBJ2-5	16	-	TGTGCCAGCTCCTTGGGACTAGCGGGGTTACAAGAGACCCAGTACTTC	CASSLGLAGLQETQYF
TRBV5-6	TRBD1	TRBJ2-7	14	-	TGTGCCAGCAGACCGGGACAGGAAAACTACGAGCAGTACTTC	CASRPGQENYEQYF
TRBV7-8	-	TRBJ2-1	13	few	TGTGCCAGCAGCCAATATCGGGGAGGCGAGCAGTTCTTC	CASSQYRGGEQFF
TRBV20-1	-	TRBJ2-7	11	-	TGCAGTGCTATTCCTTCCTACGAGCAGTACTTC	CSAIPSYEQYF
TRBV9	-	TRBJ2-5	14	-	TGTGCCAGCAGCGTAGATAGTCTTTCACAGACCCAGTACTTC	CASSVDSLSQTQYF
TRBV6-5	TRBD1	TRBJ1-1	15	-	TGTGCCAGCAGTTACCCCGGGACAGCGACCACTGAAGCTTTCTTT	CASSYPGTATTEAFF
TRBV12-3/TRBV12-4	TRBD1	TRBJ1-1	13	few	TGTGCCAGCAGGCCGACAGGGGGGGGCGAAGCTTTCTTT	CASRPTGGGEAFF
TRBV29-1	-	TRBJ1-1	13	-	TGCAGCGTTGGGTCGGGACTTAACACTGAAGCTTTCTTT	CSVGSGLNTEAFF
TRBV5-6	-	TRBJ1-1	15	-	TGTGCCAGCAGCTTGCAGGGGCGCATGAGGACTGAAGCTTTCTTT	CASSLQGRMRTEAFF
TRBV2	TRBD2	TRBJ2-2	13	-	TGTGCCAGCAGTCTCGGACTAGCCGGGGAGCTGTTTTTT	CASSLGLAGELFF
TRBV4-3	TRBD1	TRBJ1-1	14	-	TGCGCCAGCAGCCAAGATTACAGAGACAGGGAGGCTTTCTTT	CASSQDYRDREAFF
TRBV5-1	TRBD2	TRBJ2-5	15	-	TGCGCCAGCAGCTTGGCTAGCGGGGGGGCAGAGACCCAGTACTTC	CASSLASGGAETQYF
TRBV3-1/TRBV3-2	TRBD2	TRBJ2-1	15	-	TGTGCCAGCAGCCATCCAGCGGGGTACTACAATGAGCAGTTCTTC	CASSHPAGYYNEQFF
TRBV10-3	-	TRBJ2-3	12	-	TGTGCCATCAGTGATTCGTCGGATACGCAGTATTTT	CAISDSSDTQYF
TRBV2	-	TRBJ1-4	14	-	TGTGCCAGCAGCGTGGGACGGGGAGGGGAAAAACTGTTTTTT	CASSVGRGGEKLFF
TRBV6-6	-	TRBJ1-1	13	-	TGTGCCAGCGGCCGACAGGCGCGGTGGGGGGCTTTCTTT	CASGRQARWGAFF
TRBV5-1	TRBD1	TRBJ1-5	15	-	TGCGCCAGCAGCTTGGGGGACAGTAGCAATCAGCCCCAGCATTTT	CASSLGDSSNQPQHF
TRBV2	-	TRBJ2-5	12	once	TGTGCCAGCAAATCCGGGGGAGAGACCCAGTACTTC	CASKSGGETQYF
TRBV7-8	-	TRBJ1-1	15	-	TGTGCCAGCAGCTTTCTACAGTTAATGAACACTGAAGCTTTCTTT	CASSFLQLMNTEAFF
TRBV28	-	TRBJ1-1	15	few	TGTGCCAGCAGTTTCGGACGAGGGTATAACACTGAAGCTTTCTTT	CASSFGRGYNTEAFF
TRBV6-4	-	TRBJ1-5	14	-	TGTGCCAGCATCCCGGGACAAACGTATCAGCCCCAGCATTTT	CASIPGQTYQPQHF
TRBV7-9	TRBD1	TRBJ1-2	16	-	TGTGCCAGCAGCCCAGGGGGGACAGGGGTTAACTATGGCTACACCTTC	CASSPGGTGVNYGYTF
TRBV19	-	TRBJ2-4	15	few	TGTGCCAGTAGTATCGGAGCAATCGGGGAAAACATTCAGTACTTC	CASSIGAIGENIQYF
TRBV7-9	TRBD2	TRBJ2-1	12	-	TGTGCCAGCAGCTTTGAGCGGGGGGGCCCTATCTTC	CASSFERGGPIF
TRBV18	-	TRBJ1-2	14	-	TGTGCCAGCTCACCACTTCCAGGAAACTATGGCTACACCTTC	CASSPLPGNYGYTF
TRBV7-2	TRBD1	TRBJ1-6	17	once	TGTGCCAGCAGCTTAGATGGGCAGGGGGCCTATAATTCACCCCTCCACTTT	CASSLDGQGAYNSPLHF
TRBV11-2	TRBD2	TRBJ2-7	18	-	TGTGCCAGCACCCCCACCTGGGGAGGGTTGGGGGTCTCTGGCGAGCAGTACTTC	CASTPTWGGLGVSGEQYF
TRBV6-5	-	TRBJ2-7	16	-	TGTGCCAGCAGTTATTACAAGGTCCACCGGGACAACGAGCAGTACTTC	CASSYYKVHRDNEQYF
TRBV9	TRBD1	TRBJ2-5	14	few	TGTGCCAGCAGCGTAGGAGGGGGCTGGGAGACCCAGTACTTC	CASSVGGGWETQYF
TRBV3-1/TRBV3-2	-	TRBJ1-6	17	-	TGTGCCAGCAGCCAAGTCCCCCGGAGCTCCTATAATTCACCCCTCCACTTT	CASSQVPRSSYNSPLHF
TRBV3-1/TRBV3-2	TRBD2	TRBJ2-5	15	-	TGTGCCAGCAGGGGGACTAGCCCAAACCAAGAGACCCAGTACTTC	CASRGTSPNQETQYF
TRBV7-2	-	TRBJ1-1	15	-	TGTGCCAGCCGCTGGGGCAGGGCTTGGAACACTGAAGCTTTCTTT	CASRWGRAWNTEAFF
TRBV7-8	-	TRBJ2-7	11	-	TGTGCCAGCAGCTTATCGCGAGAGCAGTACTTC	CASSLSREQYF
TRBV19	-	TRBJ2-2	14	-	TGTGCCAGTACCCCGCGGCAGAACACCGGGGAGCTGTTTTTT	CASTPRQNTGELFF
TRBV28	TRBD1	TRBJ1-4	17	-	TGTGCCAGCGGCGTCCCCGGGACAGCTACTTATAATGAAAAACTGTTTTTT	CASGVPGTATYNEKLFF
TRBV7-9	-	TRBJ1-1	12	-	TGTGCCAGCAGCGCCAGCTTAACGGGGGCTTTCTTT	CASSASLTGAFF
TRBV24-1	-	TRBJ1-2	12	-	TGTGCCACCAGTGAAGGGGACTATGGCTACACCTTC	CATSEGDYGYTF
TRBV28	TRBD2	TRBJ2-1	15	once	TGTGCCAGCAGCTTAAGCGGGGGATATAACAATGAGCAGTTCTTC	CASSLSGGYNNEQFF
TRBV3-1/TRBV3-2	-	TRBJ2-7	15	-	TGTGCCAGCAGCCTAACAGGGAAGTCGGCCTACGAGCAGTACTTC	CASSLTGKSAYEQYF
TRBV7-9	-	TRBJ1-2	15	-	TGTGCCAGCAGCTTCACAACCACAGCGCCGGGGGGCTACACCTTC	CASSFTTTAPGGYTF
TRBV29-1	-	TRBJ1-1	14	-	TGCAGCGTGGTAGATAGCACTATGAACACTGAAGCTTTCTTT	CSVVDSTMNTEAFF
TRBV7-8	-	TRBJ2-7	15	-	TGTGCCAGCAGCTTAGGGGCGGGGTGGACCTACGAGCAGTACTTC	CASSLGAGWTYEQYF
TRBV28	TRBD1	TRBJ1-3	16	-	TGTGCCAGCAGTGCCCCACAGGGGGGCTCAGGAAACACCATATATTTT	CASSAPQGGSGNTIYF
TRBV12-3/TRBV12-4	-	TRBJ1-2	13	-	TGTGCCACTAGGACAGATCTCAACTATGGCTACACCTTC	CATRTDLNYGYTF
TRBV6-5	TRBD2	TRBJ2-3	16	-	TGTGCCAGCAGTTTACTAGCGGGGGGGGGCACAGATACGCAGTATTTT	CASSLLAGGGTDTQYF
TRBV5-1	-	TRBJ2-3	16	-	TGCGCCAGCAGCTTGATGCGGGGTCTGGGCACAGATACGCAGTATTTT	CASSLMRGLGTDTQYF
TRBV18	-	TRBJ1-2	15	few	TGTGCCAGCTCCCCAAATGGAGGTTACGTTTTTGGCTACACCTTC	CASSPNGGYVFGYTF